This paragraph covers one T cell receptor beta chain sequence. Its antigen is still unknown. Trimming removed 5 bases from V and 3 bases from J, with 10 bases in between. The CDR3 is 13 residues long. Germline V gene sequence: CDR1 MDHEN, CDR2 SYDVKM. This record belongs to a study of T cell responses to AZD1222 COVID-19 vaccine. The overall study: Second-dose recipients at about 4 or about 12 weeks were treated as one pooled group.

The data were produced by immunoSEQ multiplex PCR, yet TCRdb's version contains in-frame clones alone and is incomplete. The table records some 120,000 clones, about nine tenths of them present only once. Findings of the study overall: Baseline seropositives among AZD1222 recipients totaled only five to seven. Clonal diversity was possibly underestimated; the donors were predominantly white British and more often female.

V gene TRBV28 combines with J gene TRBJ1-1; D is uncertain. The source of this sequence is an adult in good health. This specimen was peripheral blood, taken on day 0 of AZD1222 vaccination. The CDR3 region has the DNA TGTGCCAGCAGTCCTCAGATGTACACTGAAGCTTTCTTT. Amino acid sequence: CASSPQMYTEAFF. Drawing the rest from reference TRBV28 and TRBJ1-1, the complete variable domain is DVKVTQSSRYLVKRTGEKVFLECVQDMDHENMFWYRQDPGLGLRLIYFSYDVKMKEKGDIPEGYSVSREKKERFSLILESASTNQTSMYLCASSPQMYTEAFFGQGTRLTVV.